The next 21 T cell receptor beta chains were all read from a single sample in a study of blood T cell repertoires in COVID-19. TCRdb keeps only in-frame clones here, not all; method: immunoSEQ multiplex PCR. Of 410,000 or so clones in the sample, 89% were seen once. Sequenced material: peripheral blood. Receptor source: a woman aged 35 to 49 with COVID-19, enrolled during active disease.

The V gene is TRBV7-8, the J gene TRBJ1-1, with D perhaps matching TRBD1 (5 bases). Trimming took off 5 bases at V and 6 bases at J, with 13 bases between the two ends. The V gene's germline CDR1 is SGHVS and CDR2 FQNEAQ. This CDR3 is built from 13 residues. This chain's CDR3 is CASSTLGGSEAFF. The CDR3 bases are TGTGCCAGCAGCACCCTCGGGGGGTCTGAAGCTTTCTTT.

This rearrangement joins TRBV5-5 to TRBJ1-1; D is perhaps TRBD1 (5 bases). This CDR3 spans 15 amino acids. Germline V gene sequence: CDR1 SGHKS, CDR2 YYEKEE (reference sequence). V shed 4 bases and J shed 1 base, with 14 bases lying between them. The DNA for the CDR3 is TGTGCCAGCAGCATTACAGGTCCTGGGAACACTGAAGCTTTCTTT. As protein: CASSITGPGNTEAFF.

V gene TRBV30 combines with J gene TRBJ1-6, with D unclear. The germline V gene has CDR1 GTSNPN and CDR2 SVGIG (reference sequence). The V end was cut by 4 bases, the J end by 10 bases, with 14 bases between. The CDR3 is 13 amino acids. CDR3 amino acids: CAWKERSGSPLHF. CDR3 in DNA: TGTGCCTGGAAGGAACGTTCCGGGTCACCCCTCCACTTT.

This chain connects TRBV11-1 to TRBJ1-2; TRBD1 matches at 7 bases. The CDR3 runs to 15 residues. Germline V gene sequence: CDR1 SGHAT, CDR2 FQDESV (reference sequence). Trimming cost V 7 bases and J 0 bases; bases outside gene matches: 8. The CDR3 loop reads CASTPEGGPNYGYTF. The CDR3 coding sequence is TGTGCCAGCACCCCCGAAGGGGGCCCTAACTATGGCTACACCTTC.

The chain couples TRBV10-3 to TRBJ1-2, with TRBD1 matching 8 bases. V was pared by 3 bases and J by 5 bases, with 2 bases of the junction left unmatched. The germline V gene has CDR1 ENHRY and CDR2 SYGVKD. This CDR3 is built from 13 residues. The CDR3 protein is CAISETGGYGYTF. In DNA form, the CDR3 reads TGTGCCATCAGTGAAACAGGGGGGTATGGCTACACCTTC.

This clone was found once. This chain joins TRBV5-8 and TRBJ2-1; maybe TRBD2 (5 bases). Germline values: CDR1 SGHTS, CDR2 YDEGEE. The germline V and J ends were trimmed by 4 bases and 2 bases, with 19 bases remaining between them. This CDR3 comprises 17 residues. In DNA form, the CDR3 reads TGTGCCAGCAGCGGACTCGGAACAGACCTTGCCTACAATGAGCAGTTCTTC. It codes for CASSGLGTDLAYNEQFF.

The rearrangement uses TRBV27 and TRBJ2-7, with 7 nucleotides matching TRBD2. Germline CDR1 reads MNHEY; CDR2 reads SMNVEV (reference sequence). The CDR3 extends over 14 amino acids. The J segment lost 6 bases and the V segment lost 5 bases, leaving 10 bases of the junction unmatched. Written as DNA, the CDR3 is TGTGCCAGCAGTGGGGTCGGGGGGTGGAGCGAGCAGTACTTC. Translated: CASSGVGGWSEQYF.

This rearrangement joins TRBV18 to TRBJ2-3, with unresolved D. The CDR3 sequence is 14 residues long. CDR1 KGHSH and CDR2 LQKENI come from the germline V gene. Trimming shortened V by 0 bases and J by 2 bases, and 6 bases separated the two germline ends. This chain's CDR3 is CASSPPGATDTQYF. Written as DNA, the CDR3 is TGTGCCAGCTCACCACCCGGAGCCACAGATACGCAGTATTTT.

The chain has TRBV21-1 and TRBJ1-5; the D segment call TRBD1 is taken from the table without a DNA check. TRBV21-1 is an annotated pseudogene. This CDR3 spans 14 amino acids. The CDR3 region has the DNA TGTGCCAGCTGGGGGACAGCGGCCAATCAGCCCCAGCATTTT. Its translation is CASWGTAANQPQHF.

The V call is TRBV29-1, the J call TRBJ1-2, with a possible D match to TRBD1 (6 bases). The CDR3 contains 15 residues. Between the trimmed V and J ends, which lost 7 bases and 5 bases, there was a span of 23 bases. Germline V gene lookup returns CDR1 SQVTM and CDR2 ANQGSEA. The CDR3 loop reads CSGYTQGNPIYGYTF. Written as DNA, the CDR3 is TGCAGCGGCTACACACAGGGAAACCCCATTTATGGCTACACCTTC.

This clone was counted a few times. The chain recombines TRBV27 with TRBJ2-7; the D is unclear. The CDR3 sequence is 13 residues long. Germline V gene data show CDR1 as MNHEY and CDR2 as SMNVEV (reference sequence). V dropped 7 bases and J dropped 2 bases, with 12 bases sitting between them. The CDR3 spells CASTIGSTYEQYF. Written as DNA, the CDR3 is TGTGCCAGCACGATTGGCTCGACCTACGAGCAGTACTTC.

The V and J genes are TRBV9 and TRBJ1-2, with 7 bases that match TRBD1. Germline lookup yields CDR1 SGDLS and CDR2 YYNGEE. The CDR3 sequence is 19 residues long. V trimming: 3 bases; J trimming: 4 bases; junction bases outside the gene matches: 21. The CDR3 coding sequence is TGTGCCAGCAGCGGTATCGACGGGCAGGGGGTCTCTCCCTTCTATGGCTACACCTTC. Its translation is CASSGIDGQGVSPFYGYTF.

V gene TRBV10-3 combines with J gene TRBJ1-1, with TRBD1 identical over 9 bases. CDR3 size: 13 residues. The germline CDR1 and CDR2 sequences are ENHRY and SYGVKD. The trim removed 8 bases at V and 1 base at J, leaving 2 bases unmatched. CDR3 protein: CAIGQGSNTEAFF. CDR3 nucleotides: TGTGCCATCGGACAGGGGTCGAACACTGAAGCTTTCTTT.

This sequence joins TRBV19 and TRBJ2-5; D possibly corresponds to TRBD2 (6 bases). The germline V gene encodes CDR1 LNHDA and CDR2 SQIVND (reference sequence). The germline V and J ends were trimmed by 7 bases and 2 bases, with 17 bases remaining between them. CDR3 length: 15 amino acids. As DNA, the CDR3 is TGTGCCAGTAACCCCGGCCGGCGGGGACAAGAGACCCAGTACTTC. It translates to CASNPGRRGQETQYF.

The rearrangement joins TRBV18 to TRBJ1-2; no firm D call. V lost 3 bases and J 6 bases, leaving 11 bases between the germline ends. CDR1 and CDR2 from the germline V gene are KGHSH and LQKENI. This CDR3 contains 13 residues. In DNA form, the CDR3 reads TGTGCCAGCTCACCCGTTACCGGGGATGGCTACACCTTC. Its translation is CASSPVTGDGYTF.

The chain has TRBV7-9 and TRBJ1-6; a possible D gene is TRBD1 (6 bases). Trimming removed 1 base at V and 8 bases at J, with 9 bases between. The CDR3 has 14 residues. Germline CDR1 reads SEHNR; CDR2 reads FQNEAQ (reference sequence). This chain's CDR3 is CASSLVRGDSPLHF. CDR3 DNA sequence: TGTGCCAGCAGCTTAGTCAGGGGTGATTCACCCCTCCACTTT.

The genes are TRBV28 and TRBJ1-2, with D possibly matching TRBD1 (6 bases). CDR3 length: 15 amino acids. The ends were cut back, 5 bases at V and 1 base at J, with 14 bases in the middle. CDR1 MDHEN and CDR2 SYDVKM come from the germline V gene. The CDR3: CASSPGGGVNYGYTF. The CDR3 nucleotides read TGTGCCAGCAGTCCGGGAGGGGGGGTTAACTATGGCTACACCTTC.

The gene calls are TRBV10-3 and TRBJ1-2; maybe TRBD1 (6 bases). The germline gives CDR1 ENHRY, CDR2 SYGVKD. Trimming removed 7 bases at V and 5 bases at J, with 14 bases between. The CDR3 has 13 amino acids. CDR3 DNA sequence: TGTGCCATCACTACCGGGACACCTTATGGCTACACCTTC. Translation: CAITTGTPYGYTF.

V and J are TRBV5-1 and TRBJ2-2; 10 bases align to TRBD2. Per germline, CDR1 SGHRS and CDR2 YFSETQ. The junction had 9 bases not matched to a gene; V was cut back by 3 bases and J by 1 base. This CDR3 has 18 amino acids. The CDR3: CASSSLGSGGLNTGELFF. The CDR3 DNA reads TGCGCCAGCAGCTCCCTGGGTAGCGGGGGGCTGAACACCGGGGAGCTGTTTTTT.

This clone was observed a single time. This rearrangement joins TRBV28 to TRBJ2-5, with TRBD1 as a possible D gene (6 bases). The V end was cut by 8 bases, the J end by 2 bases, with 12 bases between. Per the germline V gene, CDR1 is MDHEN and CDR2 is SYDVKM. This CDR3 has 13 residues. CDR3 nucleotides: TGTGCCAGCTACTCAGGGGTACAAGAGACCCAGTACTTC. It yields the protein CASYSGVQETQYF.

The CDR3 sequence is CASSRGLAGGLYNEQFF. DNA for the CDR3: TGCGCCAGCAGCCGTGGACTAGCGGGGGGTCTCTACAATGAGCAGTTCTTC. The V and J genes are TRBV5-1 and TRBJ2-1; the match to TRBD2 covers 14 bases. The V gene's germline CDR1 is SGHRS and CDR2 YFSETQ. With V trimmed by 4 bases and J by 3 bases, 6 bases remained unmatched. This CDR3 is built from 17 residues.